This section outlines one TCR beta chain sequence together with its context. The antigen remains unidentified. The sample comes from a study of OX40 agonist ivuxolimab in advanced cancers. Germline V gene lookup returns CDR1 MNHNS and CDR2 SASEGT. The V end was cut by 4 bases, the J end by 2 bases, with 11 bases between. The CDR3 contains 14 residues. Study-wide points: Near-lowest levels of clonal expansion characterized partial responders at 0.1-3.0 mg/kg.

The assay was immunoSEQ multiplex PCR, and TCRdb's table has in-frame clones only and misses some. This table holds tens of thousands of clones, more than 75% found once. This receptor was obtained from an adult with an advanced solid tumor such as melanoma, head and neck, liver or kidney cancer. The genes are TRBV6-1 and TRBJ1-1; D gene ambiguous. The sequences come from CD4+ or CD8+ T cells sorted from blood, collected in a trial of the OX40 agonist ivuxolimab. The CDR3 DNA reads TGTGCCAGCAGTGCCTCGACGGGTAACACTGAAGCTTTCTTT. It is translated as CASSASTGNTEAFF.